A single sample is the source of the 32 T cell receptor beta chains below, sequenced in a study of glioma-infiltrating T cells. Using RNA template, CDR3s of TCR alpha and beta were amplified with iRepertoire arm-PCR. TCRdb passed the multiplex PCR reads through MiXCR, listing each CDR3 protein once. The sample lists under 130,000 distinct CDR3 sequences, roughly 30% seen once, with 44% in the top ten. Material: glioma tissue, nonneoplastic brain tissue, or PBMCs (not recorded which). The receptors derive from a human donor with low-grade glioma or glioblastoma, undergoing nonglioma brain surgery, or in good health (not recorded which).

For the CDR3, the DNA is TGTGCCAGCAGCGACGCAAAATTCAGTGATGCCGTAGGGTTGAACACTGAAGCTTTCTTT. Residues: CASSDAKFSDAVGLNTEAFF. The rearrangement joins TRBV13 to TRBJ1-1; D is unresolved. The CDR3 length is 20 residues. CDR1 is PRHDT, CDR2 FYEKMQ, per germline (reference sequence). Between the trimmed V and J ends, which lost 5 bases and 0 bases, there was a span of 28 bases. Using reference TRBV13 and TRBJ1-1 for the parts outside the CDR3, the full variable domain is AAGVIQSPRHLIKEKRETATLKCYPIPRHDTVYWYQQGPGQDPQFLISFYEKMQSDKGSIPDRFSAQQFSDYHSELNMSSLELGDSALYFCASSDAKFSDAVGLNTEAFFGQGTRLTVV.

This clonotype was counted a few times. The rearrangement uses TRBV7-9 and TRBJ2-7, with 7 bases matching TRBD1. V dropped 5 bases and J dropped 11; count of bases not matched to a gene: 9. Germline CDR1 reads SEHNR; CDR2 reads FQNEAQ (reference sequence). The CDR3 is 12 amino acids. CDR3 amino acids: CASSMGDSVEYF. The DNA for the CDR3 is TGTGCCAGCAGCATGGGGGACAGTGTGGAGTACTTC.

This clonotype showed up just a few times. V and J are TRBV7-9 and TRBJ2-4; the D gene could be TRBD1 or TRBD2 (5 bases each). V shed 1 base and J shed 6 bases, with 7 bases lying between them. Germline V lookup: CDR1 SEHNR, CDR2 FQNEAQ (reference sequence). This CDR3 comprises 13 residues. The CDR3 coding sequence is TGTGCCAGCAGCTTAGTGGGGGTAAACATTCAGTACTTC. This gives the protein CASSLVGVNIQYF.

In this sample, this clonotype turned up many times. The gene calls are TRBV7-9 and TRBJ2-3; 9 bases match TRBD1. V was clipped by 5 bases and J by 3 bases; unmatched bases: 9. This CDR3 spans 16 amino acids. The V gene's germline CDR1 is SEHNR and CDR2 FQNEAQ (reference sequence). The CDR3 region is CASSLGDRAITDTQYF. The CDR3 nucleotides read TGTGCCAGCAGCCTGGGGGACAGGGCTATTACAGATACGCAGTATTTT.

As regards this clonotype: Given a much more abundant clone one base away, this may be a read error. V usage is TRBV4-2 and J usage is TRBJ2-1; D is uncertain. The V gene's germline CDR1 is LGHNA and CDR2 YNFKEQ. The CDR3 has 13 amino acids. Here the CDR3 DNA reads TGTGCCAGCAGCCAAGATCGGTCGTTTGAGCGGTTCTTC. Translated: CASSQDRSFERFF.

Ten or more counts support this clonotype. V usage is TRBV7-2 and J usage is TRBJ2-5, with TRBD1 as a possible D gene (6 bases). CDR3 length: 13 residues. The germline gives CDR1 SGHTA, CDR2 FQGNSA. The germline V and J ends were trimmed by 3 bases and 3 bases, with 8 bases remaining between them. The CDR3 DNA follows: TGTGCCAGCAGCTTGGACAGAAAAGAGACCCAGTACTTC. This translates into CASSLDRKETQYF.

This clonotype was seen only a few times. CDR3 coding DNA: TGTGCCAGCAGCTACTCGGGACAGAGCATGAACACTGAAGCTTTCTTT. Translating gives CASSYSGQSMNTEAFF. The chain has TRBV7-2 and TRBJ1-1; TRBD1 agrees at 7 bases. The CDR3 has 16 amino acids. V lost 4 bases, J lost 0 bases, and 8 bases stayed unmatched. CDR1 and CDR2 from the germline V gene are SGHTA and FQGNSA.

This clonotype was counted ten times or more. The chain is built from TRBV24-1 and TRBJ1-5; possibly TRBD1 for D (6 bases). Germline CDR1 is KGHDR and CDR2 is SFDVKD. V dropped 1 base and J dropped 4 bases, with 16 bases sitting between them. The CDR3 contains 17 residues. The DNA of the CDR3 is TGTGCCACCAGTGATTTACAGGGAGGATACCTTAATCAGCCCCAGCATTTT. This translates into CATSDLQGGYLNQPQHF.

The chain employs TRBV7-2 and TRBJ1-3; D is perhaps TRBD1 (5 bases). This CDR3 spans 18 amino acids. The germline gives CDR1 SGHTA, CDR2 FQGNSA. V was pared by 1 base and J by 0 bases, with 16 bases between. The CDR3 spells CASSLGFAGPNSGNTIYF. Written as DNA, the CDR3 is TGTGCCAGCAGCTTAGGGTTCGCGGGGCCTAACTCTGGAAACACCATATATTTT. The variable domain in full, completed from reference TRBV7-2 and TRBJ1-3, reads GAGVSQSPSNKVTEKGKDVELRCDPISGHTALYWYRQSLGQGLEFLIYFQGNSAPDKSGLPSDRFSAERTGGSVSTLTIQRTQQEDSAVYLCASSLGFAGPNSGNTIYFGEGSWLTVV.

This clonotype was recorded many times. The chain links TRBV27 to TRBJ1-6; D is uncertain. CDR1 MNHEY and CDR2 SMNVEV come from the germline V gene (reference sequence). CDR3 length: 17 amino acids. The V end was cut by 3 bases, the J end by 1 base, with 13 bases between. Here the CDR3 DNA reads TGTGCCAGCAGTTTGGGTAACTCGGGGTCCTATAATTCACCCCTCCACTTT. Protein: CASSLGNSGSYNSPLHF.

In its sample, this clonotype was seen many times. The rearrangement uses TRBV5-1 and TRBJ1-1, with D perhaps TRBD1 (6 bases). The CDR3 is made up of 13 amino acids. Looked up from germline, CDR1 is SGHRS and CDR2 is YFSETQ. Trimming took off 1 base at V and 3 bases at J, with 7 bases between the two ends. In nucleotides, the CDR3 is TGCGCCAGCAGCTTGAGGGGGGACACTGAAGCTTTCTTT. Its translation is CASSLRGDTEAFF.

This clonotype was picked up many times. The chain joins TRBV7-9 to TRBJ1-1; D perhaps matches TRBD1 (6 bases). Germline V gene data show CDR1 as SEHNR and CDR2 as FQNEAQ (reference sequence). Trimming cost V 6 bases and J 5 bases, with 13 bases left between them. This CDR3 region has 13 residues. The CDR3 nucleotides are TGTGCCAGCAGACGAGGGGGGAGTACTGAAGCTTTCTTT. This codes for CASRRGGSTEAFF. Using reference TRBV7-9 and TRBJ1-1 for the parts outside the CDR3, the full variable domain is DTGVSQNPRHKITKRGQNVTFRCDPISEHNRLYWYRQTLGQGPEFLTYFQNEAQLEKSRLLSDRFSAERPKGSFSTLEIQRTEQGDSAMYLCASRRGGSTEAFFGQGTRLTVV.

This clonotype was counted once. A single base separates this from a much larger clone, so it may be a read error. This chain connects TRBV2 to TRBJ1-1; D call uncertain. This CDR3 has 12 residues. Germline V CDR1 and CDR2: SNHLY, FYNNEI. The germline V and J ends were trimmed by 3 bases and 7 bases, with 9 bases remaining between them. In DNA form, the CDR3 reads TGTGCCAGCAGTGATGACTACAATGAAGCTTTCTTT. Amino acid sequence: CASSDDYNEAFF.

This chain uses TRBV5-4 with TRBJ2-2; the D is unclear. The CDR3 length is 14 residues. Germline lookup yields CDR1 SGHNT and CDR2 YYREEE (reference sequence). Between the trimmed V and J ends, which lost 1 base and 3 bases, there was a span of 7 bases. CDR3 bases: TGTGCCAGCAGCTTGAACGGGTACACCGGGGAGCTGTTTTTT. Translation: CASSLNGYTGELFF. Using reference TRBV5-4 and TRBJ2-2 for the parts outside the CDR3, the full variable domain is ETGVTQSPTHLIKTRGQQVTLRCSSQSGHNTVSWYQQALGQGPQFIFQYYREEENGRGNFPPRFSGLQFPNYSSELNVNALELDDSALYLCASSLNGYTGELFFGEGSRLTVL.

Note on this clonotype: This may come from a read error, since a much larger clone is one base off. The chain is built from TRBV4-2 and TRBJ2-7; D unclear. V was shortened by 9 bases and J by 4 bases, with 19 bases between the two germline ends. Germline-derived CDR1 and CDR2 are LGHNA and YNFKEQ. The CDR3 runs to 14 residues. The CDR3 coding sequence is TGTGCCAGTAAAATGGAGCGAGGTTGGTACGAGCAGTACTTC. Its translation: CASKMERGWYEQYF.

This clonotype was detected only a few times. The chain carries TRBV7-2 and TRBJ1-1; D gene unclear. CDR1 and CDR2 (germline): SGHTA, FQGNSA. The CDR3 runs 14 residues. The V gene lost 5 bases and the J gene lost 3 bases, with 13 bases spanning the gap. The CDR3, as DNA: TGTGCCAGCAGCGCCGCCTTTAGGGACACTGAAGCTTTCTTT. This gives the protein CASSAAFRDTEAFF.

Ten or more counts support this clonotype. The V and J genes are TRBV20-1 and TRBJ2-1; 8 bases agree with TRBD2. CDR1 and CDR2 from the germline V gene are DFQATT and SNEGSKA (reference sequence). The V and J ends lost 5 bases and 4 bases, in that order; junction bases with no gene match: 7. The CDR3 contains 14 residues. The CDR3 loop reads CSARTSGGYNEQFF. The CDR3 DNA reads as TGCAGTGCTCGTACTAGCGGAGGATACAATGAGCAGTTCTTC.

The chain couples TRBV19 to TRBJ2-1, with 12 bases matching TRBD2. Germline CDR1 is LNHDA and CDR2 is SQIVND (reference sequence). With V trimmed by 4 bases and J by 8 bases, 15 bases remained unmatched. The CDR3 covers 18 residues. The CDR3 is CASSTPKLAGGGSDEQFF. DNA for the CDR3: TGTGCCAGTAGTACACCCAAACTAGCGGGGGGCGGAAGCGATGAGCAGTTCTTC. Looking up the rest from reference TRBV19 and TRBJ2-1 gives the full variable domain: DGGITQSPKYLFRKEGQNVTLSCEQNLNHDAMYWYRQDPGQGLRLIYYSQIVNDFQKGDIAEGYSVSREKKESFPLTVTSAQKNPTAFYLCASSTPKLAGGGSDEQFFGPGTRLTVL.

This clonotype was counted only a few times. The V and J genes are TRBV29-1 and TRBJ2-3; a weak D match, TRBD2 (6 bases). The V gene lost 0 bases and the J gene lost 1 base, with 11 bases spanning the gap. The CDR3 loop spans 15 amino acids. Germline loops: CDR1 SQVTM, CDR2 ANQGSEA. The CDR3 DNA sequence: TGCAGCGTTGAAGAGAAACGGGAGCGCACAGATACGCAGTATTTT. It is translated as CSVEEKRERTDTQYF.

In its sample, this clonotype was seen many times. The chain combines TRBV5-6 with TRBJ2-5; TRBD2 aligns across 8 bases. Germline V gene lookup returns CDR1 SGHDT and CDR2 YYEEEE. The junction had 9 bases not matched to a gene; V was cut back by 4 bases and J by 4 bases. The length of the CDR3 is 15 residues. The chain's CDR3 is CASSLERGPSETQYF. CDR3 DNA: TGTGCCAGCAGCCTCGAGCGGGGGCCTTCAGAGACCCAGTACTTC.

This clonotype was recorded at least ten times. This chain links TRBV7-9 with TRBJ1-5; 7 bases are shared with TRBD1. Germline CDR1 SEHNR, CDR2 FQNEAQ (reference sequence). CDR3 size: 14 residues. V lost 1 base, J lost 6 bases, and 3 bases stayed unmatched. The CDR3 region has the DNA TGTGCCAGCAGCTTAGGGGGACAGCTTCAGCCCCAGCATTTT. It is translated as CASSLGGQLQPQHF. Full variable domain (rest looked up from reference TRBV7-9 and TRBJ1-5): DTGVSQNPRHKITKRGQNVTFRCDPISEHNRLYWYRQTLGQGPEFLTYFQNEAQLEKSRLLSDRFSAERPKGSFSTLEIQRTEQGDSAMYLCASSLGGQLQPQHFGDGTRLSIL.

The chain has TRBV2 and TRBJ1-6; D gene unclear. Germline V CDR1 and CDR2: SNHLY, FYNNEI. The CDR3 is 14 amino acids. Between the trimmed V and J ends, which lost 4 bases and 14 bases, there was a span of 18 bases. CDR3 in DNA: TGTGCCAGCAGTGGAGTACCCAAGGGTTGGGCCCTCCACTTT. This sequence encodes CASSGVPKGWALHF.

A word on this clonotype: A single base separates this from a much larger clone, so it may be a read error. This chain links TRBV2 with TRBJ2-1; TRBD2 aligns across 10 bases. Germline CDR1 SNHLY, CDR2 FYNNEI. The CDR3 length is 13 residues. The CDR3, as DNA: TGTGCCAGCCTAGCGGGGGTACCCAATGAGCAGTCCTTC. Its protein is CASLAGVPNEQSF.

Many counts were recorded for this clonotype. The chain joins TRBV7-2 to TRBJ2-5; 7 bases match TRBD1. The CDR3 loop spans 14 amino acids. Germline loops: CDR1 SGHTA, CDR2 FQGNSA. Trimming at V came to 4 bases and at J to 5 bases, leaving 7 bases not matched to a gene. CDR3 sequence reads: CASSSTGLRETQYF. The CDR3 DNA sequence: TGTGCCAGCAGCTCGACAGGGTTGAGGGAGACCCAGTACTTC.

A word on this clonotype: A much larger clonotype is one base distant, so this may be a read error. The V gene is TRBV7-9, the J gene TRBJ2-5, with TRBD1 as a possible D gene (6 bases). This CDR3 is 14 amino acids long. Per the germline V gene, CDR1 is SEHNR and CDR2 is FQNEAQ (reference sequence). CDR3: CTSSLPQGMETQYF. In nucleotides, the CDR3 is TGTACCAGCAGCTTACCCCAGGGGATGGAGACCCAGTACTTC.

There are many counts of this clonotype. The chain couples TRBV4-3 to TRBJ2-3, with 8 bases fitting TRBD2. The CDR3 loop spans 17 amino acids. After removal of 1 base from V and 1 base from J, the junction contained 7 bases not matched to a gene. Germline loops: CDR1 LGHNA, CDR2 YSLEER. The CDR3 sequence is CASSQGFDSGGTDTQYF. The CDR3 nucleotides read TGCGCCAGCAGCCAAGGGTTCGATAGCGGGGGCACAGATACGCAGTATTTT.

Many counts were recorded for this clonotype. This chain joins TRBV6-1 and TRBJ2-1; D is uncertain. V lost 1 base to trimming and J lost 6 bases, with 13 bases between them. Germline V CDR1 and CDR2: MNHNS, SASEGT. The CDR3 has 15 residues. The CDR3 spells CASSEVQEVGNEQFF. The CDR3 DNA reads TGTGCCAGCAGTGAAGTCCAGGAAGTAGGCAATGAGCAGTTCTTC.

In its sample, this clonotype was seen once. The junction does not match germline at one end; this may be a read error. This chain connects TRBV20-1 to TRBJ2-5, with D possibly TRBD2 on 6 matching bases. Germline V gene sequence: CDR1 DFQATT, CDR2 SNEGSKA (reference sequence). There are 12 residues in the CDR3. For the CDR3, the DNA is TGCAGTACTAGCCCTACCGGGGAGACCCTGTACTTC. Translating gives CSTSPTGETLYF.

The chain has TRBV30 and TRBJ1-1, with a tentative D call TRBD1 (6 bases). Trimming took off 5 bases at V and 1 base at J, with 14 bases between the two ends. Germline V CDR1 and CDR2: GTSNPN, SVGIG (reference sequence). The CDR3 covers 14 residues. In DNA, the CDR3 is TGTGCCTGGTGGGAGAGGACAGCGAACACTGAAGCTTTCTTT. Residues: CAWWERTANTEAFF.

This clonotype was seen a few times. A single base separates this from a much larger clone, so it may be a read error. V and J are TRBV15 and TRBJ1-1; no definite D call. The V end was cut by 0 bases, the J end by 6 bases, with 14 bases between. From germline, CDR1 is LNHNV and CDR2 YYDKDF (reference sequence). This CDR3 contains 15 residues. The CDR3 loop is CATSRDDQINAEAFF. For the CDR3, the DNA is TGTGCCACCAGCAGAGATGATCAGATTAACGCTGAAGCTTTCTTT.

This clonotype has a handful of counts. The chain has TRBV29-1 and TRBJ1-2; D is possibly TRBD1 (5 bases). V lost 6 bases and J 6 bases, leaving 17 bases between the germline ends. Germline V gives CDR1 SQVTM, CDR2 ANQGSEA. The CDR3 is 13 amino acids. CDR3: CSVQKGLVNGYTF. The CDR3 nucleotides read TGCAGCGTGCAAAAGGGGTTAGTGAATGGCTACACCTTC.

This clonotype has a count of ten or more. The V call is TRBV20-1, the J call TRBJ1-1; possibly TRBD1 for D (5 bases). CDR1 and CDR2 from the germline V gene are DFQATT and SNEGSKA (reference sequence). V lost 2 bases to trimming and J lost 10 bases, with 17 bases between them. The CDR3 has 13 amino acids. In DNA, the CDR3 is TGCAGTGCTAGACAGGGCGTGAAAAAGTCAGCTTTCTTT. Amino acids: CSARQGVKKSAFF.